These 17 T cell receptor beta chains came from one sample sequenced in a study of blood T cell repertoires in COVID-19. Some clones are missing from TCRdb's copy, which holds only in-frame ones; the method was immunoSEQ multiplex PCR. The sample has 200,000 to 250,000 clones; 86% are singletons. Material: PBMCs or T cells enriched from blood (not recorded which). These receptor sequences come from a woman in her 50s who had recovered from COVID-19.

The CDR3 nucleotides read TGTGCCAGCAGTTTAAGTAGCTGGGCAGGGCCTGGAAATCAGCCCCAGCATTTT. Translation gives CASSLSSWAGPGNQPQHF. The chain links TRBV28 to TRBJ1-5, with a weak D call TRBD1 (5 bases). Germline V CDR1 and CDR2: MDHEN, SYDVKM. The CDR3 spans 18 residues. Trimming pared 2 bases from V and 4 bases from J, leaving 21 bases between. Combining the CDR3 with reference TRBV28 and TRBJ1-5 gives the whole variable domain DVKVTQSSRYLVKRTGEKVFLECVQDMDHENMFWYRQDPGLGLRLIYFSYDVKMKEKGDIPEGYSVSREKKERFSLILESASTNQTSMYLCASSLSSWAGPGNQPQHFGDGTRLSIL.

This clone was observed a single time. The V and J genes are TRBV28 and TRBJ2-7; TRBD2 aligns across 7 bases. V shed 3 bases and J 3 bases; nucleotides not matched to a gene: 8. This CDR3 spans 15 amino acids. CDR1 and CDR2 from the germline V gene are MDHEN and SYDVKM. The CDR3 nucleotides read TGTGCCAGCAGTTTGGGGACTACCGGAAACTACGAGCAGTACTTC. Protein: CASSLGTTGNYEQYF. The full variable domain, its missing parts supplied by reference TRBV28 and TRBJ2-7, is DVKVTQSSRYLVKRTGEKVFLECVQDMDHENMFWYRQDPGLGLRLIYFSYDVKMKEKGDIPEGYSVSREKKERFSLILESASTNQTSMYLCASSLGTTGNYEQYFGPGTRLTVT.

V usage is TRBV27 and J usage is TRBJ1-2, with 7 positions matching TRBD1. This CDR3 comprises 14 residues. V dropped 6 bases and J dropped 0; count of bases not matched to a gene: 4. Germline loops: CDR1 MNHEY, CDR2 SMNVEV (reference sequence). CDR3 DNA: TGTGCCAGCAGCCGGGACAGTTCTAACTATGGCTACACCTTC. Translation: CASSRDSSNYGYTF.

In DNA form, the CDR3 reads TGTGCCACCAGCAGAGGTGGCGGTAATGAAAAACTGTTTTTT. Translating gives CATSRGGGNEKLFF. The chain employs TRBV15 and TRBJ1-4; D not certain. Trimming took 1 base from V and 4 from J, leaving 7 bases between them. Per the germline V gene, CDR1 is LNHNV and CDR2 is YYDKDF (reference sequence). The length of the CDR3 is 14 residues.

This rearrangement joins TRBV28 to TRBJ1-6, with D possibly matching TRBD1 (6 bases). Germline V CDR1 and CDR2: MDHEN, SYDVKM. The CDR3 has 15 residues. Trimming cost V 6 bases and J 13 bases, with 22 bases left between them. The CDR3 region has the DNA TGTGCCAGCAGCGGGGGGGGGCCTTCTCAGATGCCCCTCCACTTT. It encodes CASSGGGPSQMPLHF.

The table lists this clone with many counts. The rearrangement joins TRBV29-1 to TRBJ1-4; 8 bases fit TRBD1. The CDR3 is 13 amino acids. Unmatched junction bases numbered 0, after V lost 3 bases and J lost 3 bases. In germline, CDR1 is SQVTM, CDR2 ANQGSEA. Written as DNA, the CDR3 is TGCAGCGTTGAGGACAGGGCTAATGAAAAACTGTTTTTT. Its protein is CSVEDRANEKLFF.

V and J are TRBV4-3 and TRBJ2-3; D is ambiguous. Germline V gene lookup returns CDR1 LGHNA and CDR2 YSLEER. This CDR3 comprises 15 residues. V gave up 0 bases and J gave up 2 bases, with 9 bases separating them. The CDR3 coding sequence is TGCGCCAGCAGCCAAGACCTTAAACACACAGATACGCAGTATTTT. Encoded protein: CASSQDLKHTDTQYF.

The rearrangement joins TRBV7-9 to TRBJ1-5; tentatively, D is TRBD1 (5 bases). Germline CDR1 SEHNR, CDR2 FQNEAQ (reference sequence). V was clipped by 4 bases and J by 5 bases, with 15 bases between them. There are 15 residues in the CDR3. The DNA of the CDR3 is TGTGCCAGCAGCTCACCGGGGGGGAGGGATCAGCCCCAGCATTTT. It is translated as CASSSPGGRDQPQHF.

The chain is built from TRBV29-1 and TRBJ2-2; D unclear. Trimming cost V 0 bases and J 6 bases, with 8 bases left between them. CDR3 length: 13 amino acids. Germline-derived CDR1 and CDR2 are SQVTM and ANQGSEA. The CDR3 sequence: CSVEDRRAGELFF. Here the CDR3 DNA reads TGCAGCGTTGAAGATAGAAGAGCCGGGGAGCTGTTTTTT.

This clone was found once. The CDR3 spells CASRGGPTEYF. The DNA of the CDR3 is TGTGCCAGCAGGGGAGGACCGACGGAGTACTTC. The J gene is TRBJ2-4, the V gene TRBV27; D possibly corresponds to TRBD2 (6 bases). Trimming pared 6 bases from V and 14 bases from J, leaving 14 bases between. The CDR3 has 11 amino acids. CDR1 MNHEY and CDR2 SMNVEV come from the germline V gene (reference sequence).

CDR3 nucleotide sequence: TGCGCCAGCAGAGGCGGGACAGGGTCCCACGAGCAGTACTTC. It yields the protein CASRGGTGSHEQYF. V usage is TRBV5-1 and J usage is TRBJ2-7; the match to TRBD1 covers 9 bases. Germline V gene data show CDR1 as SGHRS and CDR2 as YFSETQ. J lost 5 bases, V lost 5 bases, and 8 bases had no gene match. The CDR3 has 14 amino acids.

The CDR3 region is CASSPEQGGSPLHF. The CDR3 coding sequence is TGTGCCAGCTCACCGGAACAGGGGGGTTCACCCCTCCACTTT. The V and J genes are TRBV18 and TRBJ1-6; 8 nucleotides align to TRBD1. Germline values: CDR1 KGHSH, CDR2 LQKENI. The CDR3 has 14 residues. V was pared by 3 bases and J by 9 bases, with 4 bases of the junction left unmatched.

The chain combines TRBV27 with TRBJ2-5, with D possibly being TRBD1 (5 bases). The CDR3 contains 13 residues. V lost 0 bases and J 5 bases, leaving 7 bases between the germline ends. Germline loops: CDR1 MNHEY, CDR2 SMNVEV (reference sequence). CDR3 sequence: CASSLSRAETQYF. The CDR3 DNA is TGTGCCAGCAGTTTATCCAGGGCTGAGACCCAGTACTTC.

This sequence joins TRBV18 and TRBJ1-1, with D possibly matching TRBD1 (6 bases). V lost 0 bases to trimming and J lost 4 bases, with 12 bases between them. Looked up from germline, CDR1 is KGHSH and CDR2 is LQKENI. The CDR3 has 15 residues. The CDR3 here is CASSPPNFRGTEAFF. CDR3 nucleotide sequence: TGTGCCAGCTCACCACCTAACTTCAGGGGCACTGAAGCTTTCTTT. The full variable domain, completed using reference TRBV18 and TRBJ1-1, is NAGVMQNPRHLVRRRGQEARLRCSPMKGHSHVYWYRQLPEEGLKFMVYLQKENIIDESGMPKERFSAEFPKEGPSILRIQQVVRGDSAAYFCASSPPNFRGTEAFFGQGTRLTVV.

This clone has a handful of counts. The V gene is TRBV28, the J gene TRBJ2-1, with a weak D call TRBD2 (5 bases). V was clipped by 8 bases and J by 0 bases, with 14 bases between them. The CDR3 runs 15 residues. Germline loops: CDR1 MDHEN, CDR2 SYDVKM. As DNA, the CDR3 is TGTGCCAGCTCGGAGCGGAGGAGCTCCTACAATGAGCAGTTCTTC. As protein: CASSERRSSYNEQFF. Complete variable domain (other parts from reference TRBV28 and TRBJ2-1): DVKVTQSSRYLVKRTGEKVFLECVQDMDHENMFWYRQDPGLGLRLIYFSYDVKMKEKGDIPEGYSVSREKKERFSLILESASTNQTSMYLCASSERRSSYNEQFFGPGTRLTVL.

The rearrangement joins TRBV14 to TRBJ2-5; D perhaps matches TRBD1 (5 bases). This CDR3 comprises 13 residues. V lost 1 base and J 14 bases, leaving 17 bases between the germline ends. Germline CDR1 reads SGHDN; CDR2 reads FVKESK. CDR3 in amino acids: CASSQAQGLAFYF. As DNA, the CDR3 is TGTGCCAGCAGCCAAGCCCAGGGCCTCGCGTTCTACTTC. Together with reference TRBV14 and TRBJ2-5, the CDR3 gives the full variable domain: EAGVTQFPSHSVIEKGQTVTLRCDPISGHDNLYWYRRVMGKEIKFLLHFVKESKQDESGMPNNRFLAERTGGTYSTLKVQPAELEDSGVYFCASSQAQGLAFYFGPGTRLLVL.

The chain combines TRBV4-1 with TRBJ1-6, with a weak D call TRBD1 (5 bases). V lost 4 bases and J lost 3, with 7 bases in between. The V gene's germline CDR1 is MGHRA and CDR2 YSYEKL. The CDR3 totals 14 residues. The CDR3 DNA follows: TGCGCCAGCAGCCCCAGGGTCTATAATTCACCCCTCCACTTT. This encodes CASSPRVYNSPLHF.